This is a list of T cell receptor beta chains from one sample in a study of shared clonotypes between healthy human individuals. Sequencing was performed with immunoSEQ multiplex PCR; in TCRdb, only in-frame clones are kept and a portion is missing. Of about 2 million clones detected, about 95% appear once; the ten largest clones hold approximately 1.2%. The sequenced material came from naive CD8+ T cells sorted from blood. These receptors came from a man younger than 30 in good health. The CDR3 runs from the conserved cysteine through the conserved F or W. The D gene is left open where the match is weak. Size values are once, few and many counts, or a class for expanded clones, and some rows have none.

clone_size	v_call	d_call	j_call	cdr3_aa	cdr3_nt
-	TRBV7-2	TRBD2	TRBJ2-7	CASSLGLGGVAYEQYF	TGTGCCAGCAGCTTAGGTCTCGGGGGGGTCGCCTACGAGCAGTACTTC
once	TRBV27	-	TRBJ2-7	CASSGRVGYEQYF	TGTGCCAGCAGTGGCAGGGTTGGGTACGAGCAGTACTTC
-	TRBV11-2	TRBD1	TRBJ2-7	CASSMGQGYEQYF	TGTGCCAGCAGCATGGGACAGGGGTACGAGCAGTACTTC
-	TRBV27	-	TRBJ2-5	CASSLGVQGNQETQYF	TGTGCCAGCAGTTTAGGCGTCCAGGGGAACCAAGAGACCCAGTACTTC
-	TRBV4-1	-	TRBJ2-2	CASSQSLLGTGELFF	TGCGCCAGCAGCCAATCTCTCCTAGGCACCGGGGAGCTGTTTTTT
-	TRBV4-1	TRBD2	TRBJ2-7	CASSQEESGLAGGGEQYF	TGCGCCAGCAGCCAAGAGGAGTCGGGACTAGCGGGAGGAGGCGAGCAGTACTTC
-	TRBV4-1	-	TRBJ1-2	CASSQALRGNYGYTF	TGCGCCAGCAGCCAAGCCCTTCGGGGAAACTATGGCTACACCTTC
once	TRBV15	TRBD1	TRBJ1-2	CATSGSGTVANYGYTF	TGTGCCACCAGCGGATCGGGGACAGTAGCTAACTATGGCTACACCTTC
-	TRBV7-9	TRBD2	TRBJ2-5	CASTDTGGATQKTQYF	TGTGCCAGCACCGACACGGGGGGAGCCACCCAAAAGACCCAGTACTTC
-	TRBV7-9	TRBD2	TRBJ2-1	CASTHPGGTSFTAEQFF	TGTGCCAGCACCCATCCGGGGGGGACTAGTTTCACGGCGGAGCAGTTCTTC
-	TRBV4-3	TRBD2	TRBJ2-2	CASSQEPAGGLSGELFF	TGCGCCAGCAGCCAAGAACCAGCGGGAGGGTTGAGCGGGGAGCTGTTTTTT
-	TRBV5-1	TRBD2	TRBJ2-2	CASSLFGTSGGANTGELFF	TGCGCCAGCAGCTTGTTTGGGACTAGCGGGGGTGCGAACACCGGGGAGCTGTTTTTT
-	TRBV7-9	-	TRBJ2-7	CASSPGGTAYEQYF	TGTGCCAGCAGCCCAGGGGGGACAGCCTACGAGCAGTACTTC
-	TRBV5-1	-	TRBJ2-3	CASSLEAGDTTDTQYF	TGCGCCAGCAGCTTGGAGGCAGGGGACACCACAGATACGCAGTATTTT
-	TRBV18	TRBD1	TRBJ2-7	CASSPTRGDSSYEQYF	TGTGCCAGCTCACCAACTCGAGGGGACAGCTCCTACGAGCAGTACTTC
-	TRBV5-1	-	TRBJ2-2	CASSLAAVTGELFF	TGCGCCAGCAGCTTGGCTGCGGTCACCGGGGAGCTGTTTTTT
-	TRBV7-9	-	TRBJ2-5	CASSSISHRETQYF	TGTGCCAGCAGCTCAATCAGCCACCGGGAGACCCAGTACTTC
-	TRBV2	-	TRBJ1-2	CAGATTNYGYTF	TGTGCCGGCGCCACAACTAACTATGGCTACACCTTC
-	TRBV7-9	-	TRBJ2-7	CASSFEGTHEQYF	TGTGCCAGCAGCTTTGAGGGGACCCACGAGCAGTACTTC
-	TRBV19	-	TRBJ1-1	CASSIDLGTEAFF	TGTGCCAGTAGTATAGATCTGGGCACTGAAGCTTTCTTT
-	TRBV27	-	TRBJ2-7	CASSSHDRFGGSYEQYF	TGTGCCAGCAGTTCACACGACCGATTCGGTGGTTCCTACGAGCAGTACTTC
-	TRBV7-8	TRBD1	TRBJ2-7	CASSHQGVGTYEQYF	TGTGCCAGCAGCCACCAGGGGGTAGGCACCTACGAGCAGTACTTC
-	TRBV4-3	-	TRBJ2-7	CASSQFTPGLGLYEQYF	TGCGCCAGCAGCCAATTTACCCCAGGGCTGGGGCTCTACGAGCAGTACTTC
-	TRBV7-6	-	TRBJ2-7	CASSLEFDTYEQYF	TGTGCCAGCAGCTTAGAGTTCGACACTTACGAGCAGTACTTC
-	TRBV19	-	TRBJ1-1	CASNEEWMNTEAFF	TGTGCCAGTAATGAGGAATGGATGAACACTGAAGCTTTCTTT
-	TRBV19	-	TRBJ2-2	CASSSGANTGELFF	TGTGCCAGTAGTTCGGGGGCTAACACCGGGGAGCTGTTTTTT
-	TRBV9	-	TRBJ1-1	CASSITGGTEAFF	TGTGCCAGCAGCATTACGGGGGGGACTGAAGCTTTCTTT
-	TRBV6-1	-	TRBJ2-7	CASSEAGGPYEQYF	TGTGCCAGCAGTGAAGCTGGCGGTCCCTACGAGCAGTACTTC
-	TRBV5-1	-	TRBJ1-3	CASSEVSISGNTIYF	TGCGCCAGCAGCGAAGTCTCGATCTCTGGAAACACCATATATTTT
-	TRBV4-3	-	TRBJ1-6	CASSQDSGINSPLHF	TGCGCCAGCAGCCAAGATAGCGGTATTAATTCACCCCTCCACTTT
-	TRBV5-1	-	TRBJ2-7	CASRVAGLTYEQYF	TGCGCCAGCAGGGTCGCGGGGTTAACCTACGAGCAGTACTTC
once	TRBV11-2	-	TRBJ2-3	CASSLGGGNQDTQYF	TGTGCCAGCAGCTTGGGGGGGGGCAATCAAGATACGCAGTATTTT
-	TRBV4-1	-	TRBJ1-1	CASSQDHSLDTEAFF	TGCGCCAGCAGCCAAGATCATTCCCTGGACACTGAAGCTTTCTTT
-	TRBV2	-	TRBJ2-7	CASTLQGHEQYF	TGTGCCAGCACGTTACAGGGCCACGAGCAGTACTTC
-	TRBV12-5	TRBD1	TRBJ2-4	CASGLDPGQGRAKNIQYF	TGTGCTAGTGGTTTGGACCCCGGACAGGGAAGGGCCAAAAACATTCAGTACTTC
-	TRBV15	TRBD2	TRBJ2-1	CATSAIAGLFF	TGTGCCACCAGCGCTATAGCGGGTCTGTTCTTC
-	TRBV19	TRBD1	TRBJ2-3	CASSIDDRDPRF	TGTGCCAGTAGTATCGACGACAGGGACCCCCGATTT
-	TRBV7-9	TRBD2	TRBJ2-5	CASSPTSLAGGSGETQYF	TGTGCCAGCAGCCCCACCTCTCTTGCGGGAGGGTCCGGCGAGACCCAGTACTTC
-	TRBV25-1	-	TRBJ2-5	CASGALSEGEKETQYF	TGTGCCAGCGGGGCCCTTAGTGAGGGGGAGAAAGAGACCCAGTACTTC
-	TRBV9	-	TRBJ2-7	CASSVADRNYEIGDEQYF	TGTGCCAGCAGCGTAGCTGATCGAAACTACGAAATCGGGGACGAGCAGTACTTC
-	TRBV7-9	-	TRBJ1-4	CASVEAVKTNEKLFF	TGTGCCAGCGTTGAGGCGGTCAAAACTAATGAAAAACTGTTTTTT
-	TRBV2	-	TRBJ1-1	CASSEETGTEAFF	TGTGCCAGCAGTGAAGAGACAGGCACTGAAGCTTTCTTT
-	TRBV18	-	TRBJ2-7	CASSPEGRSSPPYEQYF	TGTGCCAGCTCACCAGAGGGAAGGAGCTCACCTCCCTACGAGCAGTACTTC
-	TRBV28	TRBD2	TRBJ2-7	CASHLAGGSYEQYF	TGTGCCAGCCATCTAGCGGGGGGTTCCTACGAGCAGTACTTC
-	TRBV2	-	TRBJ2-7	CASEEGLHYYEQYF	TGTGCCAGCGAAGAGGGACTTCATTACTACGAGCAGTACTTC
once	TRBV7-2	-	TRBJ2-2	CASSLSISGWNTGELFF	TGTGCCAGCAGCTTATCTATCTCAGGGTGGAACACCGGGGAGCTGTTTTTT
-	TRBV4-2	TRBD2	TRBJ2-3	CASSPTSVSTDTQYF	TGTGCCAGCAGCCCGACTAGCGTAAGCACAGATACGCAGTATTTT
-	TRBV11-2	TRBD2	TRBJ2-7	CASSTREFYEQYF	TGTGCCAGCAGCACGCGGGAGTTCTACGAGCAGTACTTC
few	TRBV25-1	TRBD1	TRBJ1-3	CASSEWPGTGGNTIYF	TGTGCCAGCAGTGAATGGCCCGGGACAGGGGGAAACACCATATATTTT
-	TRBV30	TRBD2	TRBJ2-1	CAWSLSGLAGSDEQFF	TGTGCCTGGAGTCTTTCGGGACTAGCGGGATCCGATGAGCAGTTCTTC
-	TRBV19	-	TRBJ2-4	CASSIGGPQNIQYF	TGTGCCAGTAGTATCGGAGGGCCCCAAAACATTCAGTACTTC
-	TRBV7-9	-	TRBJ2-1	CASSFTASEQFF	TGTGCCAGCAGCTTCACCGCCAGTGAGCAGTTCTTC
-	TRBV10-1	-	TRBJ2-7	CASSESLDGYEQYF	TGCGCCAGCAGTGAGTCGCTAGATGGCTACGAGCAGTACTTC
-	TRBV5-4	-	TRBJ2-3	CASSLFTDTQYF	TGTGCCAGCAGCTTGTTCACAGATACGCAGTATTTT
-	TRBV30	-	TRBJ1-5	CAWSVGDTHPWGPQHF	TGTGCCTGGAGTGTAGGCGATACACACCCGTGGGGGCCCCAGCATTTT
-	TRBV11-2	-	TRBJ2-7	CASGGGGRYEQYF	TGTGCCAGCGGTGGGGGGGGCCGCTACGAGCAGTACTTC
-	TRBV13	-	TRBJ1-1	CASSSPRRNTEAFF	TGTGCCAGCAGCTCGCCCCGACGGAACACTGAAGCTTTCTTT
once	TRBV12-5	-	TRBJ2-7	CASGLLGGSSYEQYF	TGTGCTAGTGGTTTGCTGGGCGGGTCTTCCTACGAGCAGTACTTC
once	TRBV23-1	TRBD1	TRBJ1-5	CASSQSGRQGCSFNQPQHF	TGCGCCAGCAGTCAATCTGGGAGACAGGGGTGCTCATTCAATCAGCCCCAGCATTTT
-	TRBV20-1	TRBD2	TRBJ2-7	CSASREGEQYF	TGCAGTGCTAGCCGGGAGGGCGAGCAGTACTTC